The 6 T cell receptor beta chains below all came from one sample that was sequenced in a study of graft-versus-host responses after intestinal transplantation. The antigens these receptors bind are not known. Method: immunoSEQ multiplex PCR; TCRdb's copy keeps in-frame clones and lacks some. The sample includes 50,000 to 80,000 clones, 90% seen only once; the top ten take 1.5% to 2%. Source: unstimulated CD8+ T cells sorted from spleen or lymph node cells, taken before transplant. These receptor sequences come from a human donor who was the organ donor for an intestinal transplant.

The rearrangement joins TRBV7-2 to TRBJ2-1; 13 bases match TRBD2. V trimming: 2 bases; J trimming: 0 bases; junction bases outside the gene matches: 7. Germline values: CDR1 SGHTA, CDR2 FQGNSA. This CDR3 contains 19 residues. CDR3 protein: CASSLYGLAGAGSYNEQFF. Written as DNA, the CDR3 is TGTGCCAGCAGCTTATACGGACTAGCGGGAGCCGGCTCCTACAATGAGCAGTTCTTC.

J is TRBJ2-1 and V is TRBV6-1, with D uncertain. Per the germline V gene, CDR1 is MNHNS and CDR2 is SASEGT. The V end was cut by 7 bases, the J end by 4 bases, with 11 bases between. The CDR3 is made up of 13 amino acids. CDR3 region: CASKQVVYNEQFF. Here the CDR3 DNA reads TGTGCCAGCAAGCAGGTTGTTTACAATGAGCAGTTCTTC.

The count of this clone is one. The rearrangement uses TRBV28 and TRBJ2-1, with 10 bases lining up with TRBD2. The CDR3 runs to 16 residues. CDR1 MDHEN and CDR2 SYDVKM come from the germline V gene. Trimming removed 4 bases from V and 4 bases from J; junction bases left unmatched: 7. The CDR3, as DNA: TGTGCCAGCAGTTCCGTAGGACTAGCGGCATACAATGAGCAGTTCTTC. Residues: CASSSVGLAAYNEQFF.

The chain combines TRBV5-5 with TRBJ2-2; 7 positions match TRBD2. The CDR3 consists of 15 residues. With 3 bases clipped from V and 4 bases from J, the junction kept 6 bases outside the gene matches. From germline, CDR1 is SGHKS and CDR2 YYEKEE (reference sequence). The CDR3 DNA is TGTGCCAGCAGCTCATGGGACTACTCCACCGGGGAGCTGTTTTTT. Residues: CASSSWDYSTGELFF.

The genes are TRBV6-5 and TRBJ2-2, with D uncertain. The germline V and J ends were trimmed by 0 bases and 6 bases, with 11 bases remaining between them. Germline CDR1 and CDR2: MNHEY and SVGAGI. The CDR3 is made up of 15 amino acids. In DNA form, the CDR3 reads TGTGCCAGCAGTTACTCCACGCGCCGGGCCGGGGAGCTGTTTTTT. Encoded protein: CASSYSTRRAGELFF.

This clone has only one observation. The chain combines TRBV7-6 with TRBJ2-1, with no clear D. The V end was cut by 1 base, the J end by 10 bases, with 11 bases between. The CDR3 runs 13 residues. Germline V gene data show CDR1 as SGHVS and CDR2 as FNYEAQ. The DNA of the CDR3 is TGTGCCAGCAGCTTAGGGTTGCGTGAGGAGCAGTTCTTC. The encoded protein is CASSLGLREEQFF.